The 27 T cell receptor beta chains listed next were all sequenced from one sample in a study of OX40 agonist ivuxolimab in advanced cancers. Data came from immunoSEQ multiplex PCR; TCRdb stores just in-frame clones and leaves some out. The sample records about 14,000 clones, 82% being singletons. The sequences come from CD4+ or CD8+ T cells sorted from blood, collected in a trial of the OX40 agonist ivuxolimab. Receptors were obtained from an adult with an advanced solid tumor such as melanoma, head and neck, liver or kidney cancer.

The gene calls are TRBV7-9 and TRBJ2-7; D uncertain. CDR3 length: 13 residues. Germline CDR1 is SEHNR and CDR2 is FQNEAQ (reference sequence). The V and J ends lost 2 bases and 0 bases respectively, with 5 bases between them. The CDR3 here is CASSLTISYEQYF. In DNA, the CDR3 is TGTGCCAGCAGCTTAACAATCTCCTACGAGCAGTACTTC. Full variable domain (outside the CDR3, taken from reference TRBV7-9 and TRBJ2-7): DTGVSQNPRHKITKRGQNVTFRCDPISEHNRLYWYRQTLGQGPEFLTYFQNEAQLEKSRLLSDRFSAERPKGSFSTLEIQRTEQGDSAMYLCASSLTISYEQYFGPGTRLTVT.

This clone turned up a few times. The gene calls are TRBV12-5 and TRBJ2-1; no clear D gene. V lost 3 bases to trimming and J lost 0 bases, with 18 bases between them. CDR1 is LGHNT, CDR2 FRNRAP, per germline. The CDR3 is 18 amino acids. Written as DNA, the CDR3 is TGTGCTAGTGGTTTAGTAATTGACGGACGGAGCTCCTACAATGAGCAGTTCTTC. It translates to CASGLVIDGRSSYNEQFF. The variable domain in full, with the rest retrieved from reference TRBV12-5 and TRBJ2-1, is DARVTQTPRHKVTEMGQEVTMRCQPILGHNTVFWYRQTMMQGLELLAYFRNRAPLDDSGMPKDRFSAEMPDATLATLKIQPSEPRDSAVYFCASGLVIDGRSSYNEQFFGPGTRLTVL.

This CDR3 is CASGTGQGDHTEAFF. DNA of the CDR3: TGTGCTAGTGGCACGGGACAGGGGGATCACACTGAAGCTTTCTTT. The chain links TRBV12-5 to TRBJ1-1; 11 bases are a match to TRBD1. The ends lost 6 bases at V and 3 bases at J; junction bases unmatched: 6. From germline, CDR1 is LGHNT and CDR2 FRNRAP. The CDR3 spans 15 residues.

The gene calls are TRBV19 and TRBJ1-5, with no clear D. Germline loops: CDR1 LNHDA, CDR2 SQIVND (reference sequence). The V gene lost 2 bases and the J gene lost 0 bases, with 8 bases spanning the gap. This CDR3 has 15 amino acids. This chain's CDR3 is CASSITTYSNQPQHF. CDR3 in DNA: TGTGCCAGTAGTATAACGACATATAGCAATCAGCCCCAGCATTTT. Full variable domain (outside the CDR3, taken from reference TRBV19 and TRBJ1-5): DGGITQSPKYLFRKEGQNVTLSCEQNLNHDAMYWYRQDPGQGLRLIYYSQIVNDFQKGDIAEGYSVSREKKESFPLTVTSAQKNPTAFYLCASSITTYSNQPQHFGDGTRLSIL.

This sequence joins TRBV4-3 and TRBJ2-1; possibly TRBD2 for D (6 bases). Germline CDR1 and CDR2: LGHNA and YSLEER. The V end lost 1 base, the J end lost 10 bases, and 20 bases lay between the germline ends. The CDR3 totals 16 residues. The CDR3 DNA is TGCGCCAGCAGCCAAGGTCCGCCGGGAGCCGCAAGGGAGCAGTTCTTC. It codes for CASSQGPPGAAREQFF.

This chain uses TRBV14 with TRBJ1-1; a possible D gene is TRBD1 (5 bases). Germline V gene lookup returns CDR1 SGHDN and CDR2 FVKESK. V was shortened by 4 bases and J by 3 bases, with 21 bases between the two germline ends. This CDR3 is 17 amino acids long. The CDR3 nucleotides are TGTGCCAGCAGCCGCTTGGAAGGGGCCTCCCCGGACACTGAAGCTTTCTTT. Its protein is CASSRLEGASPDTEAFF.

This clone was seen only once. CDR3 sequence reads: CASSLDPEPSSYEQYF. The CDR3 DNA is TGTGCCAGCAGCTTAGATCCTGAGCCCAGCTCCTACGAGCAGTACTTC. V gene TRBV11-2 combines with J gene TRBJ2-7; D gene unclear. The CDR3 is made up of 16 amino acids. Germline CDR1 reads SGHAT; CDR2 reads FQNNGV. Trimming left V 0 bases short and J 0 bases short, with 12 bases between.

A note on this clone: At one of its ends the junction is not consistent with the germline gene, which may arise from a read error. The chain uses TRBV2 and TRBJ2-5, with no clear D. This CDR3 is 11 amino acids long. CDR1 is SNHLY and CDR2 is FYNNEI in the germline V gene. The CDR3: CASSERRRQHF. CDR3 sequence (DNA): TGTGCCAGCAGTGAGCGTCGACGGCAGCACTTC.

This chain links TRBV28 with TRBJ2-1; the D is unclear. The CDR3 length is 15 residues. In germline, CDR1 is MDHEN, CDR2 SYDVKM. V was pared by 2 bases and J by 4 bases, with 12 bases between. CDR3 loop: CASSLASGPYNEQFF. CDR3 nucleotides: TGTGCCAGCAGTTTAGCTTCCGGACCTTACAATGAGCAGTTCTTC.

V usage is TRBV30 and J usage is TRBJ2-1; D uncertain. The CDR3 is 15 amino acids. The germline CDR1 and CDR2 sequences are GTSNPN and SVGIG (reference sequence). The V end lost 0 bases, the J end lost 5 bases, and 14 bases lay between the germline ends. Here the CDR3 reads CAWSVRSSKNNEQFF. The CDR3 bases are TGTGCCTGGAGTGTACGGTCATCGAAAAACAATGAGCAGTTCTTC.

The CDR3 sequence is CASNSWESPYNEQFF. For the CDR3, the DNA is TGTGCCAGCAACTCCTGGGAATCCCCCTACAATGAGCAGTTCTTC. The chain links TRBV2 to TRBJ2-1; no clear D. The CDR3 is 15 residues long. CDR1 SNHLY and CDR2 FYNNEI come from the germline V gene. Trimming removed 7 bases at V and 2 bases at J, with 15 bases between.

This clone has a handful of counts. V usage is TRBV4-2 and J usage is TRBJ2-3, with D unresolved. The CDR3 sequence is 14 residues long. V was trimmed by 0 bases and J by 14 bases, leaving 18 bases between them. CDR1 is LGHNA, CDR2 YNFKEQ, per germline. The DNA for the CDR3 is TGTGCCAGCAGCCAAGAGACCCACACCTCAGCACCGTATTTT. Translated: CASSQETHTSAPYF.

Only a few counts were recorded for this clone. The V and J genes are TRBV7-3 and TRBJ1-2; weak D call: TRBD1 (5 bases). Germline V gene sequence: CDR1 SGHTA, CDR2 FQGTGA. Trimming stripped 4 bases from V and 8 bases from J, with 17 bases between. This CDR3 is built from 14 residues. The CDR3 sequence: CASSSGTDPFGYTF. As DNA, the CDR3 is TGTGCCAGCAGCTCCGGGACGGACCCTTTCGGCTACACCTTC.

The chain joins TRBV7-9 to TRBJ1-4, with D perhaps TRBD1 (5 bases). The CDR3 has 16 amino acids. The germline CDR1 and CDR2 sequences are SEHNR and FQNEAQ (reference sequence). V lost 1 base, J lost 8 bases, and 17 bases lay in between. This chain's CDR3 is CASSLERGSFGEKLFF. The DNA for the CDR3 is TGTGCCAGCAGCTTAGAGAGGGGTTCATTTGGAGAAAAACTGTTTTTT.

V usage is TRBV25-1 and J usage is TRBJ2-5; 10 bases align to TRBD2. The germline V gene encodes CDR1 MGHDK and CDR2 SYGVNS. Trimming removed 6 bases from V and 5 bases from J; junction bases left unmatched: 15. The length of the CDR3 is 17 residues. Here the CDR3 DNA reads TGTGCCAGCAGCGAGGGGGTAGCGGGAGGAAGAGTTGAGACCCAGTACTTC. As protein: CASSEGVAGGRVETQYF. The full variable domain, completed using reference TRBV25-1 and TRBJ2-5, is EADIYQTPRYLVIGTGKKITLECSQTMGHDKMYWYQQDPGMELHLIHYSYGVNSTEKGDLSSESTVSRIRTEHFPLTLESARPSHTSQYLCASSEGVAGGRVETQYFGPGTRLLVL.

This chain joins TRBV5-1 and TRBJ2-7; tentatively, D is TRBD1 (6 bases). Germline V gene sequence: CDR1 SGHRS, CDR2 YFSETQ. V lost 0 bases and J lost 2, with 12 bases in between. The CDR3 totals 15 residues. The CDR3 spells CASSLDGTQTYEQYF. CDR3 sequence (DNA): TGCGCCAGCAGCTTGGACGGGACACAGACCTACGAGCAGTACTTC.

This chain joins TRBV15 and TRBJ2-3; 9 bases are a match to TRBD1. The J segment lost 2 bases and the V segment lost 5 bases, leaving 8 bases of the junction unmatched. The CDR3 spans 16 residues. Germline loops: CDR1 LNHNV, CDR2 YYDKDF (reference sequence). CDR3 in amino acids: CATSSRTGVFTDTQYF. The DNA of the CDR3 is TGTGCCACCAGCTCCCGGACAGGGGTCTTCACAGATACGCAGTATTTT.

This chain joins TRBV15 and TRBJ2-1; no clear D gene. The CDR3 consists of 13 residues. Deletions cut 5 bases from V and 10 bases from J, with 15 bases between. Looked up from germline, CDR1 is LNHNV and CDR2 is YYDKDF (reference sequence). This chain's CDR3 is CATSGTRAFEQFF. The CDR3 DNA reads as TGTGCCACCAGCGGCACCCGGGCCTTCGAGCAGTTCTTC.

J is TRBJ1-1 and V is TRBV7-3; no firm D call. The V end was cut by 2 bases, the J end by 1 base, with 5 bases between. CDR1 and CDR2 from the germline V gene are SGHTA and FQGTGA. The CDR3 extends over 13 amino acids. The CDR3 coding sequence is TGTGCCAGCAGCTTAGGTACGAACACTGAAGCTTTCTTT. Translation: CASSLGTNTEAFF.

This chain joins TRBV6-6 and TRBJ2-6; tentative D call: TRBD2 (6 bases). Per germline, CDR1 MNHNY and CDR2 SVGAGI (reference sequence). Trimming took 7 bases from V and 2 from J, leaving 15 bases between them. The CDR3 covers 16 residues. CDR3 amino acids: CASIPQLAAGANVLTF. CDR3 coding DNA: TGTGCCAGCATCCCCCAACTAGCTGCTGGGGCCAACGTCCTGACTTTC.

This clone was detected only once. This chain connects TRBV10-3 to TRBJ1-3; D is unresolved. Trimming took off 5 bases at V and 0 bases at J, with 17 bases between the two ends. The CDR3 is made up of 17 amino acids. Germline V gene data show CDR1 as ENHRY and CDR2 as SYGVKD. CDR3 loop: CAISHEGFNSSGNTIYF. For the CDR3, the DNA is TGTGCCATCAGTCACGAGGGATTTAACTCCTCTGGAAACACCATATATTTT.

This clone showed up just once. The J gene is TRBJ2-3, the V gene TRBV6-4; TRBD2 matches 7 bases. Germline values: CDR1 MRHNA, CDR2 SNTAGT. This CDR3 spans 15 amino acids. The V and J ends lost 5 bases and 1 base, in that order; junction bases with no gene match: 6. CDR3 nucleotide sequence: TGTGCCAGCAGTAGGAGCGGGACGGGCACAGATACGCAGTATTTT. Translated: CASSRSGTGTDTQYF.

The chain is built from TRBV9 and TRBJ1-2; D not resolved. The CDR3 is 13 amino acids. The germline gives CDR1 SGDLS, CDR2 YYNGEE. V was clipped by 3 bases and J by 3 bases, with 9 bases between them. This CDR3 reads CASSAYTDYGYTF. As DNA, the CDR3 is TGTGCCAGCAGCGCCTACACGGACTATGGCTACACCTTC.

CDR3 region: CASSFGSDYEQYF. As DNA, the CDR3 is TGTGCCAGCAGTTTCGGCAGTGACTACGAGCAGTACTTC. The V gene is TRBV27, the J gene TRBJ2-7; D not certain. V was cut by 3 bases and J by 3 bases, with 9 bases left in between. The CDR3 is 13 amino acids. Germline-derived CDR1 and CDR2 are MNHEY and SMNVEV (reference sequence).

CDR3 protein: CASRSESTGELFF. In DNA, the CDR3 is TGCGCCAGCAGGTCAGAATCAACCGGGGAGCTGTTTTTT. The chain links TRBV5-1 to TRBJ2-2; D unresolved. The CDR3 runs to 13 residues. Trimming removed 5 bases at V and 5 bases at J, with 10 bases between. Germline V gene data show CDR1 as SGHRS and CDR2 as YFSETQ. The full variable domain, rest sourced from reference TRBV5-1 and TRBJ2-2, is KAGVTQTPRYLIKTRGQQVTLSCSPISGHRSVSWYQQTPGQGLQFLFEYFSETQRNKGNFPGRFSGRQFSNSRSEMNVSTLELGDSALYLCASRSESTGELFFGEGSRLTVL.

This chain links TRBV7-6 with TRBJ2-2, with 10 bases identical to TRBD1. Germline V CDR1 and CDR2: SGHVS, FNYEAQ. J gave up 6 bases and V 5 bases, and 9 bases lay outside the gene matches. CDR3 length equals 16 residues. The CDR3 DNA follows: TGTGCCAGCAGCACCTTACTTGGACAGGGGGCCGGGGAGCTGTTTTTT. Protein: CASSTLLGQGAGELFF.

Judged by abundance, this clone is medium-sized. The chain carries TRBV4-1 and TRBJ2-7; D uncertain. The CDR3 totals 14 residues. The germline V and J ends were trimmed by 3 bases and 3 bases, with 12 bases remaining between them. Germline assignment: CDR1 MGHRA and CDR2 YSYEKL. This CDR3 reads CASSQSSRSYEQYF. The CDR3 coding sequence is TGCGCCAGCAGCCAGTCCTCAAGGAGCTACGAGCAGTACTTC.